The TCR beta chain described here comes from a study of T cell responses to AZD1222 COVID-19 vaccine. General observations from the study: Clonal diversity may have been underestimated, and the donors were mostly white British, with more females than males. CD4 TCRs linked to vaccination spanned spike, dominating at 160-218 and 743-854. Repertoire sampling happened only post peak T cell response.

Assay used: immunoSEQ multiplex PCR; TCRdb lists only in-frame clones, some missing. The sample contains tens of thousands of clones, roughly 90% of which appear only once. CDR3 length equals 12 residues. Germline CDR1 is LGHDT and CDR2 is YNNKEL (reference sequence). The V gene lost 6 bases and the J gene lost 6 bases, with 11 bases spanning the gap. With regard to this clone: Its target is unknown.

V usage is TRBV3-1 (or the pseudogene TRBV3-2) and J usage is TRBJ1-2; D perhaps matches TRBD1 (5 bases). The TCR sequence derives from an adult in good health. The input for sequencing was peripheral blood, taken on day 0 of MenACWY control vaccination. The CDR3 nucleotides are TGTGCCAGCAGTTTGCAGGGAAATGGCTACACCTTC. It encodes CASSLQGNGYTF.